Each of the 17 T cell receptor beta chains below was sequenced from the same sample in a study of identical twins. TCRdb called the 5' RACE reads again in MiXCR, with one record for every CDR3 protein. The table lists about 250,000 distinct CDR3 sequences, about 14% of them singletons. Sequenced material: memory (CD45RO+) T cells sorted from blood. The receptors come from a woman aged 18 to 35 in good health.

This clonotype was seen at least ten times. The chain links TRBV7-6 to TRBJ2-7, with 7 bases matching TRBD1. Germline CDR1 is SGHVS and CDR2 is FNYEAQ. The V segment lost 5 bases and the J segment 3 bases; nucleotides outside the gene matches: 13. The CDR3 sequence is 16 residues long. The CDR3 region has the DNA TGTGCCAGCAGCCCCCGCTACGAGACAGGGAACTACGAGCAGTACTTC. Translated: CASSPRYETGNYEQYF. The full variable domain, rest sourced from reference TRBV7-6 and TRBJ2-7, is GAGVSQSPRYKVTKRGQDVALRCDPISGHVSLYWYRQALGQGPEFLTYFNYEAQQDKSGLPNDRFSAERPEGSISTLTIQRTEQRDSAMYRCASSPRYETGNYEQYFGPGTRLTVT.

The sample holds a few counts of this clonotype. V is TRBV6-1 and J is TRBJ2-3; D remains ambiguous. Germline CDR1 and CDR2: MNHNS and SASEGT. The CDR3 is 14 amino acids. With 6 bases removed from V and 2 bases from J, the gap between germline ends came to 12 bases. CDR3 region: CASSLSLDTDTQYF. CDR3 sequence (DNA): TGTGCCAGCAGCCTATCGCTAGACACAGATACGCAGTATTTT.

The chain couples TRBV27 to TRBJ1-2; 7 bases line up with TRBD1. Germline CDR1 reads MNHEY; CDR2 reads SMNVEV (reference sequence). The CDR3 loop spans 15 amino acids. The V and J ends lost 1 base and 7 bases, in that order; junction bases with no gene match: 9. CDR3 sequence (DNA): TGTGCCAGCAGTTTATTCTTTCGGCAGGGGGGTGGCTACACCTTC. Amino acids: CASSLFFRQGGGYTF.

This clonotype was seen only a few times. The V gene is TRBV12-5, the J gene TRBJ1-5; TRBD1 matches at 12 bases. The CDR3 contains 16 residues. V gave up 6 bases and J gave up 3 bases; unmatched junction bases: 6. Per germline, CDR1 LGHNT and CDR2 FRNRAP. The CDR3, as DNA: TGTGCTAGTGGACGGGGACAGGGGGCGGTCAATCAGCCCCAGCATTTT. Translated, it gives CASGRGQGAVNQPQHF.

The chain combines TRBV12-3 or TRBV12-4 with TRBJ2-5; 9 positions match TRBD2. With 3 bases clipped from V and 5 bases from J, the junction kept 7 bases outside the gene matches. This CDR3 has 15 amino acids. The CDR3 bases are TGTGCCAGCAGTTTGTACGGGGCGGGAGGGGAGACCCAGTACTTC. Translation gives CASSLYGAGGETQYF.

This clonotype has a handful of counts. The genes are TRBV12-3 or TRBV12-4 and TRBJ1-6, with D maybe TRBD1 (6 bases). This CDR3 has 14 residues. V was pared by 7 bases and J by 7 bases, with 14 bases between. This CDR3 is CASTSGTPNSPLHF. The CDR3 DNA follows: TGTGCCAGCACCTCCGGGACACCAAATTCACCCCTCCACTTT.

This rearrangement joins TRBV28 to TRBJ2-2; the match to TRBD1 covers 7 bases. The germline gives CDR1 MDHEN, CDR2 SYDVKM. V lost 6 bases, J lost 7 bases, and 20 bases stayed unmatched. The CDR3 covers 18 residues. The DNA for the CDR3 is TGTGCCAGCAGATCGCCCCACGGACAGGTGGGAAATATCGGGGAGCTGTTTTTT. Translating it yields CASRSPHGQVGNIGELFF.

This chain joins TRBV7-9 and TRBJ2-7; maybe TRBD1 (5 bases). CDR1 and CDR2 from the germline V gene are SEHNR and FQNEAQ (reference sequence). The CDR3 sequence is 13 residues long. The ends were cut back, 5 bases at V and 5 bases at J, with 13 bases in the middle. The CDR3 DNA sequence: TGTGCCAGCAGCCGTCAGGGTGGGAACGAGCAGTACTTC. Amino acid sequence: CASSRQGGNEQYF.

This clonotype occurred many times. V gene TRBV9 combines with J gene TRBJ2-1, with TRBD1 as a possible D gene (5 bases). The germline V and J ends were trimmed by 4 bases and 3 bases, with 17 bases remaining between them. CDR3 length: 16 residues. CDR1 is SGDLS, CDR2 YYNGEE, per germline. CDR3 nucleotides: TGTGCCAGCAGCCAGGGCGTTGGGGTTTACTACAATGAGCAGTTCTTC. Its protein product is CASSQGVGVYYNEQFF.

This clonotype was observed once. The gene calls are TRBV6-2 or TRBV6-3 and TRBJ2-5, with 11 bases matching TRBD2. The ends lost 0 bases at V and 2 bases at J; junction bases unmatched: 11. This CDR3 is built from 19 residues. The germline V gene has CDR1 MNHEY and CDR2 SVGEGT. CDR3 nucleotides: TGTGCCAGCAGTTACTCGACTAGCGGGGTCGCCGCCTTTCAAGAGACCCAGTACTTC. This translates into CASSYSTSGVAAFQETQYF.

This clonotype was observed many times. CDR3 loop: CSVAGHAKRTDTQYF. CDR3 nucleotide sequence: TGCAGCGTTGCGGGACACGCGAAGCGCACAGATACGCAGTATTTT. The rearrangement joins TRBV29-1 to TRBJ2-3; the D gene is possibly TRBD1 (6 bases). The CDR3 loop spans 15 amino acids. V dropped 4 bases and J dropped 1 base, with 15 bases sitting between them. Germline V gene sequence: CDR1 SQVTM, CDR2 ANQGSEA.

The J gene is TRBJ1-1, the V gene TRBV5-4; perhaps TRBD1 as D (6 bases). V was cut by 0 bases and J by 10 bases, with 10 bases left in between. Germline CDR1 is SGHNT and CDR2 is YYREEE (reference sequence). The CDR3 covers 12 residues. The CDR3 reads CASSLAGGLAFF. For the CDR3, the DNA is TGTGCCAGCAGCTTGGCGGGGGGCCTAGCTTTCTTT.

This clonotype showed up just a few times. The chain has TRBV6-6 and TRBJ2-3; D is uncertain. This CDR3 spans 11 amino acids. Germline CDR1 is MNHNY and CDR2 is SVGAGI (reference sequence). V was shortened by 8 bases and J by 6 bases, with 9 bases between the two germline ends. CDR3: CASRTRDTQYF. The CDR3 DNA reads as TGTGCCAGCCGTACGCGGGATACGCAGTATTTT.

There are a few counts of this clonotype. The V call is TRBV5-1, the J call TRBJ2-2, with 11 bases matching TRBD2. The CDR3 contains 21 residues. CDR1 is SGHRS, CDR2 YFSETQ, per germline. V lost 0 bases and J lost 6; bases outside the gene matches: 19. The CDR3 bases are TGCGCCAGCAGCTTGGCCCCCCCCTTACTAGCGGGGGCACTTCGTTCCGGGGAGCTGTTTTTT. This sequence encodes CASSLAPPLLAGALRSGELFF.

This clonotype was counted between two and nine times. J is TRBJ1-2 and V is TRBV9; 8 positions match TRBD1. The trim removed 4 bases at V and 6 bases at J, leaving 8 bases unmatched. CDR3 size: 14 residues. CDR1 is SGDLS and CDR2 is YYNGEE in the germline V gene. CDR3 nucleotide sequence: TGTGCCAGCAGCCCCCATGGACAGGGCCATGGCTACACCTTC. Translated, it gives CASSPHGQGHGYTF.

The chain uses TRBV20-1 and TRBJ2-3; D might be TRBD2 (5 bases). The V end lost 7 bases, the J end lost 0 bases, and 14 bases lay between the germline ends. Germline CDR1 is DFQATT and CDR2 is SNEGSKA (reference sequence). CDR3 length: 14 amino acids. This chain's CDR3 is CSVERQGSTDTQYF. The CDR3 bases are TGCAGTGTAGAGCGGCAAGGGAGCACAGATACGCAGTATTTT.

This clonotype was recorded many times. This rearrangement joins TRBV12-3 or TRBV12-4 to TRBJ1-2; possibly TRBD1 for D (6 bases). The V end was cut by 5 bases, the J end by 2 bases, with 18 bases between. This CDR3 is built from 16 residues. The DNA of the CDR3 is TGTGCCAGCAGTCCTTCGAAACAGGGATTCAACTATGGCTACACCTTC. This sequence encodes CASSPSKQGFNYGYTF.